These 25 T cell receptor beta chains share one sample of origin, sequenced in a study of shared clonotypes between healthy human individuals. Sequencing was performed with immunoSEQ multiplex PCR; in TCRdb, only in-frame clones are kept and a portion is missing. The repertoire holds a few million clones, with almost 96% as singletons. Material for sequencing was naive CD4+ T cells sorted from blood. The sample's subset: CD45RA+ positively selected. The receptors were gathered from a young man in good health.

The chain employs TRBV5-1 and TRBJ1-3; D remains ambiguous. V gave up 0 bases and J gave up 2 bases, with 15 bases separating them. This CDR3 has 17 residues. CDR1 SGHRS and CDR2 YFSETQ come from the germline V gene. CDR3 DNA: TGCGCCAGCAGCTTGGTAGATCGCAGCAGGCCTGGAAACACCATATATTTT. Its translation: CASSLVDRSRPGNTIYF.

The chain is built from TRBV10-1 and TRBJ2-1; 11 nucleotides line up with TRBD2. Germline V CDR1 and CDR2: WNHNN, SYGVQD (reference sequence). CDR3 length: 17 amino acids. Losses at the gene ends were 0 bases for V and 3 bases for J; bases not matched to a gene: 4. CDR3 in DNA: TGCGCCAGCAGTGAGTCTCTACTAGCGGGGGTCTACAATGAGCAGTTCTTC. It encodes CASSESLLAGVYNEQFF.

Regarding this clone: Other DNA sequences in the same sample also yield this CDR3. The genes are TRBV30 and TRBJ2-7, with TRBD2 identical over 7 bases. Germline V lookup: CDR1 GTSNPN, CDR2 SVGIG (reference sequence). The CDR3 is made up of 11 amino acids. Unmatched junction bases numbered 1, after V lost 2 bases and J lost 6 bases. CDR3 sequence (DNA): TGTGCCTGGAGTCAGCGGGGCGAGCAGTACTTC. Translation: CAWSQRGEQYF.

CDR3 coding DNA: TGTGCCAGCAGCAAAGCGAGACAGGGCGGTAACACCGGGGAGCTGTTTTTT. Translation: CASSKARQGGNTGELFF. The gene calls are TRBV21-1 and TRBJ2-2; the D call TRBD1 from the table was never checked on the DNA. TRBV21-1 is an annotated pseudogene. The CDR3 contains 17 residues.

This clone was detected once. J is TRBJ2-5 and V is TRBV18; no clear D. The CDR3 totals 16 residues. Germline CDR1 is KGHSH and CDR2 is LQKENI. Trimming stripped 2 bases from V and 7 bases from J, with 20 bases between. The CDR3 spells CASSPWIEAGTGTQYF. In nucleotides, the CDR3 is TGTGCCAGCTCACCATGGATAGAGGCAGGCACGGGGACCCAGTACTTC. Combining the CDR3 with reference TRBV18 and TRBJ2-5 gives the whole variable domain NAGVMQNPRHLVRRRGQEARLRCSPMKGHSHVYWYRQLPEEGLKFMVYLQKENIIDESGMPKERFSAEFPKEGPSILRIQQVVRGDSAAYFCASSPWIEAGTGTQYFGPGTRLLVL.

V and J are TRBV5-1 and TRBJ2-1; D is uncertain. V shed 1 base and J shed 8 bases, with 13 bases lying between them. The CDR3 has 14 residues. Germline V gene sequence: CDR1 SGHRS, CDR2 YFSETQ. CDR3 DNA sequence: TGCGCCAGCAGCTTGAACCCCCCCGGGTATGAGCAGTTCTTC. This translates into CASSLNPPGYEQFF.

This chain links TRBV10-3 with TRBJ2-3; either TRBD1 or TRBD2 may supply D (6 bases each). The CDR3 is 13 residues long. The germline V gene has CDR1 ENHRY and CDR2 SYGVKD. Trimming pared 11 bases from V and 1 base from J, leaving 13 bases between. CDR3 in DNA: TGTGCCTCCGGAGGGGGTCGCACAGATACGCAGTATTTT. It specifies CASGGGRTDTQYF.

This chain joins TRBV6-6 and TRBJ2-7, with TRBD2 matching over 11 bases. Trimming removed 6 bases from V and 7 bases from J; junction bases left unmatched: 5. The length of the CDR3 is 13 residues. Germline V CDR1 and CDR2: MNHNY, SVGAGI (reference sequence). The CDR3 here is CASRLAGVTEQYF. In DNA form, the CDR3 reads TGTGCCAGCAGACTAGCGGGAGTGACTGAGCAGTACTTC.

A note on this clone: Other DNA sequences in this specimen translate into the identical CDR3. This CDR3 reads CASSLVGTSGYNEQFF. The CDR3 DNA is TGTGCCAGCAGCTTAGTAGGGACTAGCGGCTACAATGAGCAGTTCTTC. The rearrangement joins TRBV7-9 to TRBJ2-1; TRBD2 matches at 11 bases. The J segment lost 3 bases and the V segment lost 1 base, leaving 2 bases of the junction unmatched. This CDR3 has 16 residues. CDR1 is SEHNR, CDR2 FQNEAQ, per germline (reference sequence).

The chain uses TRBV7-9 and TRBJ2-1; TRBD2 aligns across 10 bases. CDR1 SEHNR and CDR2 FQNEAQ come from the germline V gene (reference sequence). V lost 5 bases to trimming and J lost 3 bases; unmatched junction nucleotides: 16. This CDR3 region has 19 residues. The CDR3 protein is CASSPRRVQAGGDYNEQFF. CDR3 nucleotide sequence: TGTGCCAGCAGCCCGCGCAGGGTCCAAGCGGGAGGGGACTACAATGAGCAGTTCTTC.

This sequence joins TRBV5-4 and TRBJ1-3; D is undetermined. Germline CDR1 reads SGHNT; CDR2 reads YYREEE (reference sequence). CDR3 length equals 14 residues. V shed 0 bases and J shed 4 bases, with 8 bases lying between them. As DNA, the CDR3 is TGTGCCAGCAGCTTGGATGGGGTCGGAAACACCATATATTTT. Translation: CASSLDGVGNTIYF.

The chain joins TRBV5-4 to TRBJ1-2, with 10 nucleotides matching TRBD1. This CDR3 is 15 amino acids long. The germline CDR1 and CDR2 sequences are SGHNT and YYREEE (reference sequence). The junction had 5 bases not matched to a gene; V was cut back by 3 bases and J by 3 bases. The chain's CDR3 is CASSSEDRGDYGYTF. CDR3 DNA sequence: TGTGCCAGCAGCTCAGAGGACAGGGGGGACTATGGCTACACCTTC.

This clone has a single count. CDR3 DNA: TGTGCCAGCAGCTTAACAAGACCGAACACCGGGGAGCTGTTTTTT. This codes for CASSLTRPNTGELFF. The chain is built from TRBV7-9 and TRBJ2-2; D call uncertain. There are 15 residues in the CDR3. CDR1 is SEHNR and CDR2 is FQNEAQ in the germline V gene (reference sequence). V was clipped by 2 bases and J by 0 bases, with 7 bases between them. The variable domain in full, completed from reference TRBV7-9 and TRBJ2-2, reads DTGVSQNPRHKITKRGQNVTFRCDPISEHNRLYWYRQTLGQGPEFLTYFQNEAQLEKSRLLSDRFSAERPKGSFSTLEIQRTEQGDSAMYLCASSLTRPNTGELFFGEGSRLTVL.

This chain links TRBV5-1 with TRBJ2-3; possible D gene TRBD1, 7 bases. The germline gives CDR1 SGHRS, CDR2 YFSETQ. Trimming left V 0 bases short and J 2 bases short, with 13 bases between. The CDR3 totals 16 residues. As DNA, the CDR3 is TGCGCCAGCAGCTTGGGGAGGGGGCGCGACACAGATACGCAGTATTTT. Its translation: CASSLGRGRDTDTQYF.

About this clone: This same CDR3 is encoded by further DNA sequences in the sample. The genes are TRBV27 and TRBJ2-7; TRBD2 might be the D (6 bases). Germline CDR1 MNHEY, CDR2 SMNVEV (reference sequence). The CDR3 runs to 14 residues. Trimming took 3 bases from V and 0 from J, leaving 9 bases between them. The CDR3 loop is CASSFSGVSYEQYF. The CDR3 region has the DNA TGTGCCAGCAGTTTTAGCGGAGTCTCCTACGAGCAGTACTTC.

The genes are TRBV5-4 and TRBJ2-1; 7 bases are a match to TRBD2. The CDR3 runs 15 residues. CDR1 is SGHNT, CDR2 YYREEE, per germline (reference sequence). With 0 bases clipped from V and 5 bases from J, the junction kept 5 bases outside the gene matches. As DNA, the CDR3 is TGTGCCAGCAGCTTGGAAAGTAGCGGGCACAATGAGCAGTTCTTC. Amino acids: CASSLESSGHNEQFF.

The rearrangement uses TRBV30 and TRBJ2-7; TRBD1 or TRBD2 may be the D gene (5 bases each). Per the germline V gene, CDR1 is GTSNPN and CDR2 is SVGIG (reference sequence). The CDR3 has 15 residues. Trimming shortened V by 3 bases and J by 1 base, and 16 bases separated the two germline ends. The CDR3: CAWRPGAGQSYEQYF. The DNA for the CDR3 is TGTGCCTGGAGGCCCGGGGCAGGGCAGTCCTACGAGCAGTACTTC.

The chain has TRBV7-9 and TRBJ1-5; 8 nucleotides line up with TRBD1. The CDR3 totals 14 residues. The V segment lost 5 bases and the J segment 7 bases; nucleotides outside the gene matches: 7. Per the germline V gene, CDR1 is SEHNR and CDR2 is FQNEAQ (reference sequence). The CDR3 nucleotides read TGTGCCAGCAGCGCAGGGGGCGAAGGGCAGCCCCAGCATTTT. It is translated as CASSAGGEGQPQHF.

This rearrangement joins TRBV7-2 to TRBJ2-5; D gene uncertain. Germline-derived CDR1 and CDR2 are SGHTA and FQGNSA. V lost 5 bases to trimming and J lost 7 bases, with 11 bases between them. This CDR3 is 12 amino acids long. DNA for the CDR3: TGTGCCAGCAGCCCAGTCTCCGGGACCCAGTACTTC. Its translation is CASSPVSGTQYF. Looking up the rest from reference TRBV7-2 and TRBJ2-5 gives the full variable domain: GAGVSQSPSNKVTEKGKDVELRCDPISGHTALYWYRQSLGQGLEFLIYFQGNSAPDKSGLPSDRFSAERTGGSVSTLTIQRTQQEDSAVYLCASSPVSGTQYFGPGTRLLVL.

V gene TRBV10-3 combines with J gene TRBJ2-5, with TRBD2 identical over 7 bases. The V gene's germline CDR1 is ENHRY and CDR2 SYGVKD. Trimming took 1 base from V and 6 from J; bases not matched to a gene: 5. This CDR3 contains 14 residues. This chain's CDR3 is CAISEWQGGKTQYF. The CDR3 DNA is TGTGCCATCAGTGAGTGGCAGGGAGGGAAGACCCAGTACTTC.

The V gene is TRBV27, the J gene TRBJ2-1; 8 bases map to TRBD2. V lost 0 bases, J lost 2 bases, and 0 bases stayed unmatched. Germline CDR1 and CDR2: MNHEY and SMNVEV (reference sequence). The CDR3 totals 15 residues. The CDR3 coding sequence is TGTGCCAGCAGTTTATCGGGACTAGCCTACAATGAGCAGTTCTTC. Amino acid sequence: CASSLSGLAYNEQFF.

The rearrangement uses TRBV10-2 and TRBJ1-1; D gene unclear. The CDR3 length is 14 residues. The ends were cut back, 7 bases at V and 1 base at J, with 13 bases in the middle. CDR1 is WSHSY, CDR2 SAAADI, per germline. CDR3 sequence: CASTPGEGNTEAFF. CDR3 nucleotides: TGCGCCAGCACACCGGGAGAAGGGAACACTGAAGCTTTCTTT.

The rearrangement joins TRBV18 to TRBJ1-1; tentatively, D is TRBD1 (5 bases). V lost 6 bases to trimming and J lost 3 bases, with 14 bases between them. CDR3 size: 14 residues. Germline lookup yields CDR1 KGHSH and CDR2 LQKENI. The CDR3 protein is CASSLTGFDTEAFF. CDR3 nucleotide sequence: TGTGCCAGCTCCCTTACAGGTTTCGACACTGAAGCTTTCTTT. Full variable domain (outside the CDR3, taken from reference TRBV18 and TRBJ1-1): NAGVMQNPRHLVRRRGQEARLRCSPMKGHSHVYWYRQLPEEGLKFMVYLQKENIIDESGMPKERFSAEFPKEGPSILRIQQVVRGDSAAYFCASSLTGFDTEAFFGQGTRLTVV.

The chain links TRBV11-1 to TRBJ2-1; 7 bases map to TRBD2. V was pared by 5 bases and J by 5 bases, with 9 bases of the junction left unmatched. The CDR3 consists of 15 residues. Germline values: CDR1 SGHAT, CDR2 FQDESV (reference sequence). The CDR3 region is CASSPRLAGDNEQFF. In DNA form, the CDR3 reads TGTGCCAGCAGCCCCCGACTAGCTGGGGACAATGAGCAGTTCTTC.

The rearrangement joins TRBV20-1 to TRBJ2-7; possibly TRBD1 for D (6 bases). The CDR3 spans 11 residues. The V end was cut by 6 bases, the J end by 9 bases, with 15 bases between. The germline gives CDR1 DFQATT, CDR2 SNEGSKA (reference sequence). Written as DNA, the CDR3 is TGCAGTGCAGCCGCAGGGGTCGTGCAGTACTTC. It specifies CSAAAGVVQYF.